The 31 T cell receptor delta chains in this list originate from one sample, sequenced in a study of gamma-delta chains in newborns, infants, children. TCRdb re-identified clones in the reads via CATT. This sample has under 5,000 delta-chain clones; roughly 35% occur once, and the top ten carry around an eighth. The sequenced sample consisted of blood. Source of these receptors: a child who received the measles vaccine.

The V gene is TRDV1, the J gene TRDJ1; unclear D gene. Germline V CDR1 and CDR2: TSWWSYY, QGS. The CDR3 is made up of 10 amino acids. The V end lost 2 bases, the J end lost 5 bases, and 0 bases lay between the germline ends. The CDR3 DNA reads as TGTGCTCTTGGGGAAGATAAACTCATCTTT. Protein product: CALGEDKLIF.

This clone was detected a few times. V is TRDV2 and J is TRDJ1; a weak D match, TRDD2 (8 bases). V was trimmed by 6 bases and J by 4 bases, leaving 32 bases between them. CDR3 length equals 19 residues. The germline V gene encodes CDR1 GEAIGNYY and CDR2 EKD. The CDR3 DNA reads TGTGCCTGTTCTATACTTCCTACTGGGGTCCCTATGGATATCGATAAACTCATCTTT. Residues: CACSILPTGVPMDIDKLIF.

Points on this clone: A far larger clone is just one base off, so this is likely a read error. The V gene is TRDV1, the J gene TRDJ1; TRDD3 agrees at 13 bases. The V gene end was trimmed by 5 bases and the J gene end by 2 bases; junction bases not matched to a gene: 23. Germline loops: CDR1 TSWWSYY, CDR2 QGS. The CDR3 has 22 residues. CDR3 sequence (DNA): TGTGCTCTTGGGTACCTTTCCTATCCCTTCCACTGGGGGATACGCAGTACCGATAAACTCATCTTT. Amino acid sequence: CALGYLSYPFHWGIRSTDKLIF.

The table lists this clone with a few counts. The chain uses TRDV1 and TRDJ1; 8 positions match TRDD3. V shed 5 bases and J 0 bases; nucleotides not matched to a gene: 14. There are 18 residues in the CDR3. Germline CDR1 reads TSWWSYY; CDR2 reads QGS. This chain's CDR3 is CALGRPFLFWGNTDKLIF. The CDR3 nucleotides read TGTGCTCTTGGGAGGCCTTTCCTATTCTGGGGGAACACCGATAAACTCATCTTT.

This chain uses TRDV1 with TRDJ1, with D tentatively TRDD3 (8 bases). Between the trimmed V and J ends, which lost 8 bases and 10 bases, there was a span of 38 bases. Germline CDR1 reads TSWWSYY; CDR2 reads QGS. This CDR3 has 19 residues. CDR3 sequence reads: CALFSYIIPTSVGGYGLIF. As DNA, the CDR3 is TGTGCTCTTTTTTCCTATATAATTCCTACGTCGGTGGGGGGATATGGACTCATCTTT.

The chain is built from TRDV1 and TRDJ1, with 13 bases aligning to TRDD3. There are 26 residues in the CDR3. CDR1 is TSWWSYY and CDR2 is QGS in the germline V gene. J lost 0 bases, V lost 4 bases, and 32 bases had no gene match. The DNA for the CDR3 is TGTGCTCTTGGGGGACAATCTTCCGTAAACTCTAAACTGGGGGATACGCGTTTCCGCTACACCGATAAACTCATCTTT. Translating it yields CALGGQSSVNSKLGDTRFRYTDKLIF.

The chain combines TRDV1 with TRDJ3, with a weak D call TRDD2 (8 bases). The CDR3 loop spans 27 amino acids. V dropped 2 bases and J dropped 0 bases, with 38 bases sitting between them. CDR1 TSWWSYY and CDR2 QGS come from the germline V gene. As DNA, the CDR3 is TGTGCTCTTGGGGAATCCCCCTTCCTATTAGCCTACTTCTGGGGGGCTCAAAGCTCCTGGGACACCCGACAGATGTTTTTC. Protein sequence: CALGESPFLLAYFWGAQSSWDTRQMFF.

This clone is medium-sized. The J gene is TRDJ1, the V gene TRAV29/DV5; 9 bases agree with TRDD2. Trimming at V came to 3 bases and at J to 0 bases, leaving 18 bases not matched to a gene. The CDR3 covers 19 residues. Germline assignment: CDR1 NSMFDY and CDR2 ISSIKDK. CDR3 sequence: CAAILPTGTGGSYTDKLIF. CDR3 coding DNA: TGTGCAGCAATCCTTCCTACGGGAACCGGGGGATCGTACACCGATAAACTCATCTTT. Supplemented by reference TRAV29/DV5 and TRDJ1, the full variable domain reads DQQVKQNSPSLSVQEGRISILNCDYTNSMFDYFLWYKKYPAEGPTFLISISSIKDKNEDGRFTVFLNKSAKHLSLHIVPSQPGDSAVYFCAAILPTGTGGSYTDKLIFGKGTRVTVEP.

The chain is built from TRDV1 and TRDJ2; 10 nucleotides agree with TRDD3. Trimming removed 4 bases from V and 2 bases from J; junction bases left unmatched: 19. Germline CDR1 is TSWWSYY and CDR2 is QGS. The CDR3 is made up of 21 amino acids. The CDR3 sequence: CALGVGLPRGWGIILTAQLFF. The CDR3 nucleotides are TGTGCTCTTGGGGTAGGCCTTCCTAGAGGCTGGGGGATAATATTGACAGCACAACTCTTCTTT.

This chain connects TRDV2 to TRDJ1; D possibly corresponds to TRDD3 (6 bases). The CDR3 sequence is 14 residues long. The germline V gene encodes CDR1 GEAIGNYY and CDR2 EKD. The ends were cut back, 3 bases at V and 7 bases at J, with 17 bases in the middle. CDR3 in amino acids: CACDASLGVLKLIF. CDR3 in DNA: TGTGCCTGTGACGCCTCTTTGGGGGTACTTAAACTCATCTTT.

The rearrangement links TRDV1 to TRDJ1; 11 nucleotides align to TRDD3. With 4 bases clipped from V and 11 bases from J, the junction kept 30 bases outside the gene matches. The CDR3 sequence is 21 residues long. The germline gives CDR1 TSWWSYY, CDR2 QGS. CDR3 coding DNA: TGTGCTCTTGGGGGCCTCGGATCCCCACCATACTGGGGGATAGATACGGGAGGGCTCATCTTT. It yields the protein CALGGLGSPPYWGIDTGGLIF.

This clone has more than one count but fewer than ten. The CDR3 DNA reads TGTGCTCTTTTACGAGGACTGGGGGATACCGATAAACTCATCTTT. This codes for CALLRGLGDTDKLIF. This sequence joins TRDV1 and TRDJ1; 10 positions agree with TRDD3. CDR1 and CDR2 from the germline V gene are TSWWSYY and QGS. Unmatched junction bases numbered 8, after V lost 8 bases and J lost 2 bases. The CDR3 spans 15 residues.

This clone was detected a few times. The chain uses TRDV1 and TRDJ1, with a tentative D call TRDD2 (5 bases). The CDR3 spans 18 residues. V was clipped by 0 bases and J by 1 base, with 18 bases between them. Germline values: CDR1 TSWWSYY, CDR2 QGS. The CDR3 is CALGELVEPTQPTDKLIF. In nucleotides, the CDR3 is TGTGCTCTTGGGGAACTGGTCGAGCCTACCCAGCCCACCGATAAACTCATCTTT.

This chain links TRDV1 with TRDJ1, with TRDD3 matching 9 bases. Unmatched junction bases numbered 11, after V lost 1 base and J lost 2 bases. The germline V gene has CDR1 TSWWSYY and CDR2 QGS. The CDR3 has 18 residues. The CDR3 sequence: CALGEQYWGTCGTDKLIF. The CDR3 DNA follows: TGTGCTCTTGGGGAACAATACTGGGGGACCTGCGGGACCGATAAACTCATCTTT.

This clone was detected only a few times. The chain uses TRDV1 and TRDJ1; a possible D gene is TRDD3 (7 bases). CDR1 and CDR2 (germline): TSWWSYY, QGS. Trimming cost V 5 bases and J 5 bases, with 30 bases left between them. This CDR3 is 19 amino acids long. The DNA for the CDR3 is TGTGCTCTTGGGCCTCCGGCCTTCCGGGTCGGGGATAGGAATGATAAACTCATCTTT. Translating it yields CALGPPAFRVGDRNDKLIF.

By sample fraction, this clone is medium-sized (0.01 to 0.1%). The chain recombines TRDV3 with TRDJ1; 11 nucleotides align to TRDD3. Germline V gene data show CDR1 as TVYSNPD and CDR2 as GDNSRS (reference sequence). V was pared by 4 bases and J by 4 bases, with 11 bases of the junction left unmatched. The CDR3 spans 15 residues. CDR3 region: CAYSPLGDTLDKLIF. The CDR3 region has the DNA TGTGCCTACTCCCCTTTGGGGGATACGCTCGATAAACTCATCTTT. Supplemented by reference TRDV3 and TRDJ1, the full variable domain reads CDKVTQSSPDQTVASGSEVVLLCTYDTVYSNPDLFWYRIRPDYSFQFVFYGDNSRSEGADFTQGRFSVKHILTQKAFHLVISPVRTEDSATYYCAYSPLGDTLDKLIFGKGTRVTVEP.

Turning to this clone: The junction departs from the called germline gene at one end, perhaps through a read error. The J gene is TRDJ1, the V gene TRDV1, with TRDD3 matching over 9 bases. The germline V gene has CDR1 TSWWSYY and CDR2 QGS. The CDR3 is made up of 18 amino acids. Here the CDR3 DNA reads TGTGCTCTTCTTAATTCCTACACTGGGGGAAACGAGACCGATAAACCCATCTTT. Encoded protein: CALLNSYTGGNETDKPIF.

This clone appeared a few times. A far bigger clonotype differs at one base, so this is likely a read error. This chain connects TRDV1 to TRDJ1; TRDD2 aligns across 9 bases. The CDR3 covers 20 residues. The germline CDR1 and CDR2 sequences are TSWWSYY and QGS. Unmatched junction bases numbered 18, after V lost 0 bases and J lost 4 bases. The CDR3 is CALGELSLPTGDCFYDKLIF. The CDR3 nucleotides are TGTGCTCTTGGGGAACTCAGCCTTCCTACGGGGGATTGCTTCTACGATAAACTCATCTTT.

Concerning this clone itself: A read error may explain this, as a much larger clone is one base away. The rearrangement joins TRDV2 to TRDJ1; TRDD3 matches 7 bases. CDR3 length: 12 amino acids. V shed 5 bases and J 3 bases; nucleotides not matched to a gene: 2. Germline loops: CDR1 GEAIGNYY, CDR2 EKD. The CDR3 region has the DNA TGTGCCTGTGGGGGGATTCCCGATAAACTCATCTTT. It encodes CACGGIPDKLIF.

This CDR3 is CALGEIRITHLTGGYKRLFDKLIF. CDR3 DNA sequence: TGTGCTCTTGGGGAAATTAGGATAACTCACCTAACTGGGGGATATAAGAGGCTTTTCGATAAACTCATCTTT. The chain couples TRDV1 to TRDJ1; TRDD3 matches 11 bases. The CDR3 totals 24 residues. Germline V gene data show CDR1 as TSWWSYY and CDR2 as QGS. V shed 2 bases, J shed 4 bases, and the junction held 30 bases outside the gene matches.

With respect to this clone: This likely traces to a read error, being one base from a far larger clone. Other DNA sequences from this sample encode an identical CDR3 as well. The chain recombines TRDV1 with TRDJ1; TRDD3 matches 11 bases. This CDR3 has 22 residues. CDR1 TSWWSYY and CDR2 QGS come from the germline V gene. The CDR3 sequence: CALGESPGGYFWAYDYTDKLIF. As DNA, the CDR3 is TGTGCTCTTGGGGAATCCCCTGGGGGATACTTTTGGGCGTACGATTACACTGATAAACTCATCTTT.

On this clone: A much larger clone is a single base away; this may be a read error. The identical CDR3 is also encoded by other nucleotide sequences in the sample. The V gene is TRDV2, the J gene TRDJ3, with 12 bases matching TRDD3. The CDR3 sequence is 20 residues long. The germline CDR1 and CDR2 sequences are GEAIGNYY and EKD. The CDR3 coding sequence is TGTGCCTGTGACTCACCTTGGGGCTGGGGGATACGCTGGGACACTCGACAGATGTTTTTC. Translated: CACDSPWGWGIRWDTRQMFF.

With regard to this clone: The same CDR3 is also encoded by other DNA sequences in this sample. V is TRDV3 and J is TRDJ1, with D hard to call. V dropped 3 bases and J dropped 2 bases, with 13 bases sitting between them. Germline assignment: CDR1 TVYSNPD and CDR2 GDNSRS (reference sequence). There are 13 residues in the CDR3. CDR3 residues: CALSGVHTDKLIF. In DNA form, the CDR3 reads TGTGCCTTATCAGGGGTTCATACCGATAAACTCATCTTT.

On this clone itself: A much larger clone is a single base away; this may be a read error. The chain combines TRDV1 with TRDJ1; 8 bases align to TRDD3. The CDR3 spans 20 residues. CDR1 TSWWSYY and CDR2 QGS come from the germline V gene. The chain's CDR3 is CALGDPYRSYWGVYTDILIF. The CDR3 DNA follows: TGTGCTCTTGGGGATCCCTACCGGTCTTACTGGGGGGTGTACACCGATATACTCATCTTT.

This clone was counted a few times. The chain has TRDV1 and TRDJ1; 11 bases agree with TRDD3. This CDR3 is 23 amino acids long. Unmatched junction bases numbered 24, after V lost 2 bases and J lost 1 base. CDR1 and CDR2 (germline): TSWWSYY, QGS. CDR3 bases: TGTGCTCTTGGGGAAATACGCCTTATTCCCTACCTCCTGGGGGATACTTGCACCGATAAACTCATCTTT. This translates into CALGEIRLIPYLLGDTCTDKLIF.

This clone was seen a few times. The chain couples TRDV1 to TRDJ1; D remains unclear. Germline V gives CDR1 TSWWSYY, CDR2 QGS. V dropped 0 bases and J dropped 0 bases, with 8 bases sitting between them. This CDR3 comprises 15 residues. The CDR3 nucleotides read TGTGCTCTTGGGGAACTTTATTCCCACACCGATAAACTCATCTTT. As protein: CALGELYSHTDKLIF.

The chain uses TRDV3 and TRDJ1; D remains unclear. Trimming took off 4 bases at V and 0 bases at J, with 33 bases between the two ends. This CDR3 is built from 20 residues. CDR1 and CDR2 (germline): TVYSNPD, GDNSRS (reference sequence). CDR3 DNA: TGTGCCTACCCCCAGGCCGCCCGGTGGTGGAGTTCTACGTACACCGATAAACTCATCTTT. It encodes CAYPQAARWWSSTYTDKLIF.

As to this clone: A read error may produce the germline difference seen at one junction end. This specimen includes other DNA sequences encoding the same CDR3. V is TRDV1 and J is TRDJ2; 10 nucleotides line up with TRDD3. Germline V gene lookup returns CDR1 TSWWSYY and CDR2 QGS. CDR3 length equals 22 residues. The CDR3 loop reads CALGENKRTGGFFLALTAQLFF. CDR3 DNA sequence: TGTGCTCTTGGGGAAAACAAGAGAACTGGGGGATTTTTTTTAGCTTTGACAGCACAGCTCTTCTTT.

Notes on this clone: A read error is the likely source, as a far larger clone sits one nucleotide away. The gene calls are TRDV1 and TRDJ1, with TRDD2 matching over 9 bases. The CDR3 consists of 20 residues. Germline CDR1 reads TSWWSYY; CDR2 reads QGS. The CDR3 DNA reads TGTGCTTTTGGGGAACTCAGCCTTCCTACGGGGGATTGCTTCTGCGATAAACTCATCTTT. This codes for CAFGELSLPTGDCFCDKLIF.

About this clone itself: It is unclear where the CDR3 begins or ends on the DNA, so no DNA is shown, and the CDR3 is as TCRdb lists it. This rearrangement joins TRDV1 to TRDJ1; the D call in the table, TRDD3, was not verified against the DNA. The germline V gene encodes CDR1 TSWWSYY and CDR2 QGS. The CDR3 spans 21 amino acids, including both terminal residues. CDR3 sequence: CAHRAGPSLEQATYPTDKLIF.

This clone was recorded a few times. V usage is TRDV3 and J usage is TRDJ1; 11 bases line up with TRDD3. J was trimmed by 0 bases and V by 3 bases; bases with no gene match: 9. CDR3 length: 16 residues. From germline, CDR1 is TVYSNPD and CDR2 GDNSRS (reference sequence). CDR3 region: CALGPWGIRYTDKLIF. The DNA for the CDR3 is TGTGCCTTGGGGCCTTGGGGGATACGCTACACCGATAAACTCATCTTT.